This TCR beta chain was recorded in a study of blood T cell repertoires in COVID-19. The CDR3 has 15 amino acids. Germline CDR1 reads LNHDA; CDR2 reads SQIVND (reference sequence). V lost 10 bases, J lost 1 base, and 12 bases stayed unmatched. Profiled with immunoSEQ multiplex PCR; TCRdb holds only in-frame clones, not every one. The repertoire holds more than 300,000 clones, with 86% as singletons. This receptor was identified in a woman between 45 and 60 years old with acute or convalescent COVID-19. The sequencing sample was made of peripheral blood. The V call is TRBV19, the J call TRBJ2-7; 8 nucleotides agree with TRBD1. The CDR3 DNA reads TGTGCCACATCGGAGACAGGGGTAAAGTCCTACGAGCAGTACTTC. Its protein is CATSETGVKSYEQYF.